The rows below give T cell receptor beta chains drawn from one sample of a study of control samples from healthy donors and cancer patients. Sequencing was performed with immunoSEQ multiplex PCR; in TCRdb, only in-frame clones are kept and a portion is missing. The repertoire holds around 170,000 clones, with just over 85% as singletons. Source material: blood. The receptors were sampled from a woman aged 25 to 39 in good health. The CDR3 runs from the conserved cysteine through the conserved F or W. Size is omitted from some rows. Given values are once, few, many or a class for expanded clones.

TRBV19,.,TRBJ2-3,CASAGGTDTQYF
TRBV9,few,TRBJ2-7,CASSGGLAVTYEQYF
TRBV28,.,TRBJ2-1,CASSFGVLNSYNEQFF
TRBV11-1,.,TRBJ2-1,CASSSAASGPYNEQFF
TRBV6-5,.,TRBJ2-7,CASREGLTSYEQYF
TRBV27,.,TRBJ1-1,CASSANYANTEAFF
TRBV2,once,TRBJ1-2,CASSVKGGGAYGYTF
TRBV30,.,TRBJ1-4,CAWSPNDEKLFF
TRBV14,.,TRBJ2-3,CASSQDLGDTQYF
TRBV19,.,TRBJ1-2,CASSPQGAQRYGYTF
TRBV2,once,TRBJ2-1,CASSSAGTSGINEQFF
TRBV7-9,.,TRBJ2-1,CASSHRDRNNEQFF
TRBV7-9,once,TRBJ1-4,CASSLESVGPDEKLFF
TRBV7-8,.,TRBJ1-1,CASSLDRGPTEAFF
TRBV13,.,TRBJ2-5,CASSSIQGGQETQYF
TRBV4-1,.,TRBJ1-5,CASSQGRHTSDQPQHF
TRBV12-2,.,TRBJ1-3,CASRLASKGRTGNTIYF
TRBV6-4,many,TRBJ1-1,CASSHKEDTEAFF
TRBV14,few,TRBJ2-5,CASSQDSLRGHQETQYF
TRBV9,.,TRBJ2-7,CASSVGGGEQYF
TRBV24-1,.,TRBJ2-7,CATSGRTGDEQYF
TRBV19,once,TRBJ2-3,CASPSTGRPTDTQYF
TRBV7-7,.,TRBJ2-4,CASSLGLRASGKGAKNIQYF
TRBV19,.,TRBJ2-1,CASSPWRYANEQFF
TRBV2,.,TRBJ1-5,CASSGDIRNQPQHF
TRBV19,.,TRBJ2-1,CASSISGANEQFF
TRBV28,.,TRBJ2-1,CASSSPASGHYNEQFF
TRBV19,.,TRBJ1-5,CASLKEGRGGESDQPQHF
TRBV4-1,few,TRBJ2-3,CASSQEPSTDTQYF
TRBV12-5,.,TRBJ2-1,CASGRGGVYNEQFF
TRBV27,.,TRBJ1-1,CASSLSYRGLTEAFF
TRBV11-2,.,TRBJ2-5,CASSSLGLADQETQYF
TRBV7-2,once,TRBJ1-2,CASSLAPGTYGYTF
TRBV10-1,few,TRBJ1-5,CASRRGLRLYQPQHF
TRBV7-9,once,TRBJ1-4,CASSLAGRCTEKLFF
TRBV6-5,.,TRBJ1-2,CASSYSSGGAYYGYTF
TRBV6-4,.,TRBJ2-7,CASSAGSRPWFKYF
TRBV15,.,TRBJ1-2,CATSTPQGSETYGYTF
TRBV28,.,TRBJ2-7,CASKGMGATYEQYF
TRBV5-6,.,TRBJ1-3,CASSFGSASGNTIYF
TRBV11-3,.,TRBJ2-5,CASSSRGETQYF
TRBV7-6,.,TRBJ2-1,CASSLGGVSDEQFF